The entry below gives a single T cell receptor (beta chain) sequence along with its context. What it recognizes is unknown. This sample stems from a study of vaccination effects on CD4 cells after COVID-19. General study results and limits: Clones of infection and vaccine origin contracted markedly late after vaccination.

Expansion with viral peptide pools was applied to antigen-specific CD4+ T cells by the ViraFEST assay prior to sequencing. On roughly day 10 of culture, CD4+ T cells were separated out. Germline V gene lookup returns CDR1 SGHRS and CDR2 YFSETQ. The CDR3 extends over 15 amino acids. V lost 4 bases to trimming and J lost 5 bases; unmatched junction nucleotides: 6. Clones were sequenced by immunoSEQ multiplex PCR, and TCRdb holds only the in-frame ones, with some missing. The sample holds about 79,000 clones, roughly 74% seen once. The starting material was CD4+ T cells from PBMCs cultured with HCoV-229E spike peptides, obtained before COVID-19 vaccination. The TCR sequence derives from a human donor who received a COVID-19 vaccine. The rearrangement joins TRBV5-1 to TRBJ2-2; TRBD2 matches 9 bases. CDR3 bases: TGCGCCAGCAGCCCCGGGACTAGCAATACCGGGGAGCTGTTTTTT. Amino acids: CASSPGTSNTGELFF.